This TCR beta chain was captured by sequencing in a study of OX40 agonist ivuxolimab in advanced cancers. TCRdb keeps only in-frame clones here, not all; method: immunoSEQ multiplex PCR. Here the sample spans about 18,000 clones, about two thirds being singletons. This CDR3 has 17 amino acids. Per the germline V gene, CDR1 is SGHAT and CDR2 is FQNNGV. Losses at the gene ends were 5 bases for V and 0 bases for J; bases not matched to a gene: 9. Sequences were derived from CD4+ or CD8+ T cells sorted from blood, sampled in a trial of the OX40 agonist ivuxolimab. This clonotype originated in an adult with an advanced solid tumor such as melanoma, head and neck, liver or kidney cancer. V gene TRBV11-2 combines with J gene TRBJ2-1; 8 nucleotides agree with TRBD2. The CDR3 protein is CASSLQPTSGSYNEQFF. The DNA of the CDR3 is TGTGCCAGCAGCCTACAGCCAACTAGCGGCTCCTACAATGAGCAGTTCTTC.